The 27 T cell receptor beta chains below were found in one sample sequenced in a study of control samples from healthy donors and cancer patients. The protocol was immunoSEQ multiplex PCR, while the TCRdb copy is restricted to in-frame clones and leaves out a portion. The table shows more than 45,000 clones, with about 94% occurring only once. The material sequenced was PBMCs. These receptors were collected from a woman in her forties or fifties with head and neck cancer.

This chain uses TRBV19 with TRBJ1-1; D might be TRBD1 (6 bases). The CDR3 spans 18 residues. The germline V gene has CDR1 LNHDA and CDR2 SQIVND (reference sequence). The germline V and J ends were trimmed by 5 bases and 0 bases, with 22 bases remaining between them. This CDR3 is CASSLNPGRGSMNTEAFF. The DNA of the CDR3 is TGTGCCAGTAGTCTCAACCCCGGGAGGGGGAGCATGAACACTGAAGCTTTCTTT.

The rearrangement uses TRBV5-1 and TRBJ1-6; D might be TRBD1 (5 bases). Germline V CDR1 and CDR2: SGHRS, YFSETQ. The CDR3 contains 15 residues. V dropped 0 bases and J dropped 7 bases, with 11 bases sitting between them. As DNA, the CDR3 is TGCGCCAGCAGCTTGGATGGGACGGGAAATTCACCCCTCCACTTT. Amino acid sequence: CASSLDGTGNSPLHF.

This rearrangement joins TRBV5-1 to TRBJ2-5; no reliable D call. Germline-derived CDR1 and CDR2 are SGHRS and YFSETQ. This CDR3 comprises 15 residues. With 0 bases removed from V and 5 bases from J, the gap between germline ends came to 14 bases. In DNA, the CDR3 is TGCGCCAGCAGCTTGGTGGCTGGCGTTGAGGAGACCCAGTACTTC. The encoded protein is CASSLVAGVEETQYF. The whole variable domain, filled in from reference TRBV5-1 and TRBJ2-5, reads KAGVTQTPRYLIKTRGQQVTLSCSPISGHRSVSWYQQTPGQGLQFLFEYFSETQRNKGNFPGRFSGRQFSNSRSEMNVSTLELGDSALYLCASSLVAGVEETQYFGPGTRLLVL.

The chain couples TRBV2 to TRBJ2-1; TRBD2 matches 8 bases. V lost 8 bases, J lost 15 bases, and 6 bases stayed unmatched. Germline assignment: CDR1 SNHLY and CDR2 FYNNEI. This CDR3 is 10 amino acids long. CDR3 sequence reads: CASAGGVPFF. In nucleotides, the CDR3 is TGTGCCAGCGCCGGGGGGGTACCGTTCTTC.

The V gene is TRBV11-1, the J gene TRBJ2-3; 8 bases are shared with TRBD2. With 3 bases clipped from V and 1 base from J, the junction kept 3 bases outside the gene matches. Germline V gene sequence: CDR1 SGHAT, CDR2 FQDESV (reference sequence). The CDR3 has 15 residues. Here the CDR3 DNA reads TGTGCCAGCAGCTTCACTAGCGGCCGCACAGATACGCAGTATTTT. Its protein product is CASSFTSGRTDTQYF.

This chain joins TRBV7-9 and TRBJ1-1; weak D call: TRBD1 (5 bases). V dropped 1 base and J dropped 7 bases, with 10 bases sitting between them. In germline, CDR1 is SEHNR, CDR2 FQNEAQ (reference sequence). CDR3 size: 13 residues. CDR3 sequence reads: CASSLGGTVEAFF. As DNA, the CDR3 is TGTGCCAGCAGCTTAGGGGGCACGGTTGAAGCTTTCTTT.

This sequence joins TRBV5-1 and TRBJ1-1, with 12 bases that match TRBD1. The CDR3 has 18 residues. With 4 bases clipped from V and 1 base from J, the junction kept 11 bases outside the gene matches. Per the germline V gene, CDR1 is SGHRS and CDR2 is YFSETQ. The CDR3 loop is CASSASGTGGRGNTEAFF. The CDR3, as DNA: TGCGCCAGCAGCGCCTCCGGGACAGGGGGCAGAGGGAACACTGAAGCTTTCTTT.

The rearrangement joins TRBV7-8 to TRBJ1-5; no definite D call. With 1 base removed from V and 3 bases from J, the gap between germline ends came to 13 bases. From germline, CDR1 is SGHVS and CDR2 FQNEAQ. The CDR3 sequence is 16 residues long. CDR3 residues: CASSLERWQNNQPQHF. The CDR3 region has the DNA TGTGCCAGCAGCTTAGAGCGGTGGCAGAACAATCAGCCCCAGCATTTT.

The chain joins TRBV12-3 or TRBV12-4 to TRBJ1-2; no firm D call. This CDR3 comprises 13 residues. The V end was cut by 2 bases, the J end by 8 bases, with 12 bases between. CDR3 bases: TGTGCCAGCAGTTTAATCCCAGACGTCGGCTACACCTTC. It translates to CASSLIPDVGYTF.

A word on this clone: Different DNA sequences within this sample yield the same CDR3. The chain recombines TRBV9 with TRBJ1-4, with a possible D match to TRBD1 (6 bases). Deletions cut 4 bases from V and 5 bases from J, with 12 bases between. CDR1 is SGDLS, CDR2 YYNGEE, per germline. The CDR3 is made up of 14 amino acids. CDR3 sequence: CASSTGGANEKLFF. CDR3 coding DNA: TGTGCCAGCAGCACGGGGGGGGCCAATGAAAAACTGTTTTTT.

The chain couples TRBV18 to TRBJ2-3; D unresolved. CDR3 size: 12 residues. Germline loops: CDR1 KGHSH, CDR2 LQKENI. Trimming removed 0 bases at V and 6 bases at J, with 4 bases between. The CDR3 loop is CASSPPSDTQYF. In nucleotides, the CDR3 is TGTGCCAGCTCACCACCGTCCGATACGCAGTATTTT.

The gene calls are TRBV15 and TRBJ2-3; the match to TRBD2 covers 8 bases. After removal of 3 bases from V and 2 bases from J, the junction contained 4 bases not matched to a gene. Germline V gene lookup returns CDR1 LNHNV and CDR2 YYDKDF (reference sequence). This CDR3 is built from 15 residues. The CDR3 region is CATSRGTSPTDTQYF. The CDR3 region has the DNA TGTGCCACCAGCAGGGGGACTAGTCCCACAGATACGCAGTATTTT.

This sequence joins TRBV9 and TRBJ1-1, with 8 bases that match TRBD1. The V and J ends lost 3 bases and 4 bases, in that order; junction bases with no gene match: 5. CDR3 size: 14 residues. Germline CDR1 SGDLS, CDR2 YYNGEE. CDR3 bases: TGTGCCAGCAGCGCACAGGGGGTGGGCACTGAAGCTTTCTTT. Translated: CASSAQGVGTEAFF.

V gene TRBV6-6 combines with J gene TRBJ1-1, with 9 bases matching TRBD1. V was clipped by 4 bases and J by 7 bases; unmatched bases: 13. The germline V gene has CDR1 MNHNY and CDR2 SVGAGI (reference sequence). CDR3 size: 16 residues. The CDR3 sequence: CASSSQPGQGWSEAFF. For the CDR3, the DNA is TGTGCCAGCAGTTCACAGCCGGGACAGGGTTGGAGTGAAGCTTTCTTT.

In its sample, this clone was seen once. The chain carries TRBV25-1 and TRBJ2-7; 9 bases agree with TRBD1. With 4 bases clipped from V and 2 bases from J, the junction kept 12 bases outside the gene matches. CDR3 length: 17 amino acids. In germline, CDR1 is MGHDK, CDR2 SYGVNS. CDR3: CASSAFARGQGPYEQYF. DNA of the CDR3: TGTGCCAGCAGTGCTTTCGCTAGGGGACAGGGACCCTACGAGCAGTACTTC.

V is TRBV2 and J is TRBJ2-2; D uncertain. The CDR3 totals 13 residues. The germline V gene has CDR1 SNHLY and CDR2 FYNNEI. Trimming stripped 6 bases from V and 4 bases from J, with 9 bases between. In DNA, the CDR3 is TGTGCCAGCAGAGCTCAATCCACCGGGGAGCTGTTTTTT. Its protein product is CASRAQSTGELFF.

V and J are TRBV21-1 and TRBJ2-3; the D call of TRBD1 is as the table states it, not checked on the DNA. TRBV21-1 is tagged as a pseudogene. CDR3 length: 15 amino acids. The CDR3 protein is CASSKVRGSTDTQYF. For the CDR3, the DNA is TGTGCCAGCAGCAAAGTTAGGGGGAGCACAGATACGCAGTATTTT.

This chain links TRBV30 with TRBJ1-2; 7 bases are shared with TRBD1. CDR1 is GTSNPN and CDR2 is SVGIG in the germline V gene (reference sequence). Trimming at V came to 2 bases and at J to 7 bases, leaving 1 base not matched to a gene. The CDR3 runs 11 residues. CDR3 in DNA: TGTGCCTGGAGTTCAGGGGGTGGCTACACCTTC. The encoded protein is CAWSSGGGYTF.

The chain employs TRBV4-1 and TRBJ1-1; maybe TRBD1 (6 bases). Trimming stripped 8 bases from V and 5 bases from J, with 24 bases between. The germline V gene encodes CDR1 MGHRA and CDR2 YSYEKL. The CDR3 covers 16 residues. The CDR3 DNA reads as TGCGCCAGCCAAAGGTCGCCTTCCGGGGGCACGACTGAAGCTTTCTTT. Protein: CASQRSPSGGTTEAFF.

DNA of the CDR3: TGTGCCAGCTCACCCCCAGAGGGCTCTAACTATGGCTACACCTTC. Translating it yields CASSPPEGSNYGYTF. This chain joins TRBV18 and TRBJ1-2; no reliable D call. The CDR3 spans 15 residues. Per germline, CDR1 KGHSH and CDR2 LQKENI. V lost 3 bases and J 0 bases, leaving 11 bases between the germline ends.

The V and J genes are TRBV3-1 (or the pseudogene TRBV3-2) and TRBJ2-1; 11 bases are a match to TRBD2. The V gene's germline CDR1 is LGHDT and CDR2 YNNKEL (reference sequence). The CDR3 consists of 17 residues. V lost 0 bases and J lost 5; bases outside the gene matches: 6. The CDR3 coding sequence is TGTGCCAGCAGCCAAGATGTGGTACTAGCGGGAGACAATGAGCAGTTCTTC. This encodes CASSQDVVLAGDNEQFF.

This clone occurred a few times. DNA for the CDR3: TGTGCCACCAGTCCGGGACCGCATAACACCGGGGAGCTGTTTTTT. It translates to CATSPGPHNTGELFF. The chain is built from TRBV9 and TRBJ2-2, with D perhaps assigned TRBD1 or TRBD2 (5 bases each). CDR1 and CDR2 from the germline V gene are SGDLS and YYNGEE. There are 15 residues in the CDR3. V lost 9 bases and J 2 bases, leaving 17 bases between the germline ends.

The gene calls are TRBV4-3 and TRBJ2-7; TRBD1 agrees at 8 bases. CDR1 LGHNA and CDR2 YSLEER come from the germline V gene. Trimming took 2 bases from V and 7 from J; bases not matched to a gene: 7. The length of the CDR3 is 14 residues. CDR3 amino acids: CASSQTQGAWEQYF. As DNA, the CDR3 is TGCGCCAGCAGCCAAACCCAGGGGGCTTGGGAGCAGTACTTC.

The chain joins TRBV5-5 to TRBJ2-7; 9 nucleotides align to TRBD1. Germline loops: CDR1 SGHKS, CDR2 YYEKEE (reference sequence). J was trimmed by 0 bases and V by 4 bases; bases with no gene match: 8. The CDR3 is made up of 16 amino acids. The CDR3 region has the DNA TGTGCCAGCAGCGCAGCCGGGACAGGGCACTCCTACGAGCAGTACTTC. As protein: CASSAAGTGHSYEQYF.

The V and J genes are TRBV29-1 and TRBJ2-7; perhaps D is TRBD1 or TRBD2 (5 bases each). The CDR3 is 11 amino acids. The germline gives CDR1 SQVTM, CDR2 ANQGSEA. Trimming took 3 bases from V and 5 from J, leaving 8 bases between them. The CDR3 sequence: CSVDRGHEQYF. For the CDR3, the DNA is TGCAGCGTTGACCGGGGCCACGAGCAGTACTTC.

This clone was detected once. The CDR3 region is CASSPTSGLRRAFF. The CDR3 coding sequence is TGTGCCAGCAGCCCTACCAGTGGACTCCGGAGAGCTTTCTTT. The chain uses TRBV28 and TRBJ1-1; D remains ambiguous. Per the germline V gene, CDR1 is MDHEN and CDR2 is SYDVKM. This CDR3 has 14 amino acids. V shed 6 bases and J shed 10 bases, with 21 bases lying between them.

The chain is built from TRBV2 and TRBJ1-3; 8 bases are shared with TRBD1. Trimming at V came to 0 bases and at J to 4 bases, leaving 5 bases not matched to a gene. This CDR3 has 16 amino acids. Germline V CDR1 and CDR2: SNHLY, FYNNEI. The CDR3 DNA follows: TGTGCCAGCAGTGAAGCCTTAGGACAGGGAGGAAACACCATATATTTT. Its protein product is CASSEALGQGGNTIYF.